A single sample is the source of the 9 T cell receptor beta chains below, sequenced in a study of Tregs in tolerant kidney transplant recipients. Libraries were prepared by immunoSEQ multiplex PCR; TCRdb keeps only in-frame clonotypes and omits some of them. Its listing shows 25,000 to 35,000 clones. The sample in question was CD8+ T cells from blood, obtained before the transplant. These receptors were obtained from a human donor who received a combined kidney and bone marrow transplant.

To note about this clone: The CDR3 is cut off 3 residues early in the read; its end comes from the germline J gene. V gene TRBV28 combines with J gene TRBJ2-3, with D possibly matching TRBD2 (6 bases). V gave up 6 bases and J gave up 2 bases, with 18 bases separating them. The length of the CDR3 is 16 residues. Germline CDR1 is MDHEN and CDR2 is SYDVKM. Partial CDR3 DNA: TGTGCCAGCAGAAACCCCTTTGCGGGACTCACAGATACG. It codes for CASRNPFAGLTDT. The CDR3 in full is CASRNPFAGLTDTQYF.

In regard to this clone: The read halts 3 residues ahead of the CDR3 end, with the missing end drawn from the germline J gene. The rearrangement joins TRBV5-6 to TRBJ2-7; 7 bases map to TRBD2. Germline-derived CDR1 and CDR2 are SGHDT and YYEEEE. The CDR3 extends over 14 amino acids. The ends lost 3 bases at V and 2 bases at J; junction bases unmatched: 5. The CDR3 DNA, read in part, is TGTGCCAGCAGCTCGGCTAGCGGTACCTACGAG. Translated, it gives CASSSASGTYE. The whole CDR3 protein is CASSSASGTYEQYF.

On this clone itself: The CDR3 end falls 3 residues outside the read, so it is completed with the germline J gene. This chain uses TRBV7-9 with TRBJ2-4; possible D gene TRBD2, 5 bases. The germline V gene encodes CDR1 SEHNR and CDR2 FQNEAQ (reference sequence). Deletions cut 5 bases from V and 3 bases from J, with 14 bases between. The CDR3 is 15 amino acids. This CDR3 reads CASSPLEGLKNIQYF. Partial CDR3 DNA: TGTGCCAGCAGCCCCCTTGAGGGCCTCAAAAACATT.

For this clone: The CDR3 end lies 3 residues beyond the end of the read and is filled in from the germline J gene. The J gene is TRBJ1-1, the V gene TRBV20-1; D is uncertain. Germline V CDR1 and CDR2: DFQATT, SNEGSKA (reference sequence). The CDR3 has 11 amino acids. The CDR3 bases that were read are TGCAGTGCCCCCCACCCCATGCGA. It is translated as CSAPHPMR. The whole CDR3 protein is CSAPHPMRAFF.

CDR3 residues: CSVEDRLAGSYEQYF. The part of the CDR3 DNA that was read is TGCAGCGTTGAAGATCGACTAGCGGGTTCCTACGAG. The chain links TRBV29-1 to TRBJ2-7, with TRBD2 matching 10 bases. The read finishes 3 residues shy of the CDR3 end, and the germline J gene is used to complete it. The CDR3 runs to 15 residues. Germline trimming cut 0 bases from V and 1 base from J; bases unmatched to any gene: 3. Germline assignment: CDR1 SQVTM and CDR2 ANQGSEA.

In the case of this clone: The read ends 3 residues early relative to the CDR3; the germline J gene fills the gap. V and J are TRBV7-8 and TRBJ1-2; no clear D. CDR1 is SGHVS, CDR2 FQNEAQ, per germline. The CDR3 totals 13 residues. Between the trimmed V and J ends, which lost 3 bases and 4 bases, there was a span of 9 bases. CDR3 residues: CASSFGSGYGYTF. CDR3 DNA, as far as it was read: TGTGCCAGCAGCTTCGGCTCGGGCTATGGC.

Remarks on this clone: The read falls 3 residues short of the CDR3 end, and the missing part is taken from the germline J gene. V usage is TRBV19 and J usage is TRBJ2-7; 7 positions agree with TRBD2. The CDR3 sequence is 13 residues long. Trimming took 8 bases from V and 4 from J; bases not matched to a gene: 8. Per germline, CDR1 LNHDA and CDR2 SQIVND (reference sequence). CDR3 bases read: TGTGCCAGTTCAGCGGGGTCTCGATACGAG. Its translation: CASSAGSRYE. The entire CDR3 sequence reads CASSAGSRYEQYF.

Note on this clone: The read finishes 3 residues shy of the CDR3 end, and the germline J gene is used to complete it. V gene TRBV2 combines with J gene TRBJ1-1; D gene ambiguous. V was clipped by 4 bases and J by 6 bases, with 6 bases between them. This CDR3 spans 11 amino acids. CDR1 SNHLY and CDR2 FYNNEI come from the germline V gene. The DNA read from the CDR3 is TGTGCCAGCAGTGGGCAGGCTGAA. It yields the protein CASSGQAE. The entire CDR3 protein reads CASSGQAEAFF.

As to this clone: The read stops 3 residues short of the end of the CDR3; the missing end is completed from the germline J gene. J is TRBJ2-5 and V is TRBV7-9; D is ambiguous. Trimming pared 5 bases from V and 0 bases from J, leaving 13 bases between. The CDR3 is made up of 15 amino acids. Germline assignment: CDR1 SEHNR and CDR2 FQNEAQ (reference sequence). The CDR3 loop is CASSRFRRNQETQYF. Incomplete CDR3 DNA: TGTGCCAGCAGCAGATTCAGGAGAAACCAAGAGACC. The variable domain in full, completed from reference TRBV7-9 and TRBJ2-5, reads DTGVSQNPRHKITKRGQNVTFRCDPISEHNRLYWYRQTLGQGPEFLTYFQNEAQLEKSRLLSDRFSAERPKGSFSTLEIQRTEQGDSAMYLCASSRFRRNQETQYFGPGTRLLVL.